The entry below gives a single T cell receptor beta chain sequence along with its context. What it binds is unknown. The CDR3 is 17 amino acids. Germline CDR1 and CDR2: MDHEN and SYDVKM. V lost 6 bases and J lost 4, with 24 bases in between. TCRdb's table, derived via immunoSEQ multiplex PCR, lists solely in-frame clones and lacks some. Among 2 million to 2.5 million clones listed, roughly 92% were seen once. This sample is drawn from a study of shared clonotypes between healthy human individuals. Study findings and constraints: Only blood underwent sampling, and tissue repertoires likely differ.

The investigators split CD4+ cells into a CD45RA+ naive subset and a CD45RA-negative memory subset. The chain joins TRBV28 to TRBJ1-1, with D tentatively TRBD1 (6 bases). The sample consisted of naive CD4+ T cells from PBMCs. Noted subset: CD45RA+ positively selected. This TCR was sampled from a man aged 18 to 30 in good health. Some clones in this sample may be carry-over from other donors' samples. The CDR3 sequence: CASRAHTAGTRRTEAFF. CDR3 coding DNA: TGTGCCAGCAGAGCCCACACCGCCGGGACACGGCGCACTGAAGCTTTCTTT. The variable domain in full, with the rest retrieved from reference TRBV28 and TRBJ1-1, is DVKVTQSSRYLVKRTGEKVFLECVQDMDHENMFWYRQDPGLGLRLIYFSYDVKMKEKGDIPEGYSVSREKKERFSLILESASTNQTSMYLCASRAHTAGTRRTEAFFGQGTRLTVV.